What follows describes a single T cell receptor beta chain. Its antigen is as yet unknown. Its ends do not fully match the called genes, so a read error is possible. The length of the CDR3 is 16 residues. Production of TCR beta cDNA used around 0.45 ug total RNA together with a constant-region primer. The TCR beta library was amplified through three nested multiplex PCR rounds in a modified ARM-PCR procedure. It was with TRBV1-TRBV30 forward primers and a C-beta reverse primer that the first two PCR rounds were run, at 10 cycles each. TCRdb processed the multiplex PCR reads anew with MiXCR; each CDR3 protein has one entry. This table has more than 40,000 distinct CDR3 sequences, 65% to 80% appearing once. From around 18-30 mg of unsorted bulk tissue, DNA and RNA were co-extracted together. This specimen comes from a study of tumor-infiltrating lymphocytes in primary liver carcinoma. The study's findings and limits: Tumor-blood pairs (like tumor-adjacent pairs) overlapped less than tumor region pairs did.

The receptor was derived from a middle-aged man with primary liver carcinoma and hepatitis B virus infection. The chain is built from TRBV12-3 or TRBV12-4 and TRBJ1-1; TRBD1 might be the D (6 bases). Sequenced sample: liver tumor tissue from sampling region 5. The subset denotes: tumor region T5, tumor centre. The DNA for the CDR3 is TGTGCCAGCAGTTTTTCGTTGGGGGGGGCGAACTCTGAAGCTTTCTTT. Translation: CASSFSLGGANSEAFF.